Presented here are 25 T cell receptor beta chains from one specimen sequenced in a study of OX40 agonist ivuxolimab in advanced cancers. Using immunoSEQ multiplex PCR, the repertoire was profiled, and TCRdb retains in-frame clones only, with some absent. In the table there are approximately 30,000 clones, approximately 86% of which are singletons. The starting material was CD4+ or CD8+ T cells sorted from blood, obtained in a trial of the OX40 agonist ivuxolimab. These receptors all come from an adult with an advanced solid tumor such as melanoma, head and neck, liver or kidney cancer.

The chain carries TRBV28 and TRBJ2-1; TRBD2 matches at 8 bases. V gave up 1 base and J gave up 0 bases; unmatched junction bases: 11. Per the germline V gene, CDR1 is MDHEN and CDR2 is SYDVKM. The CDR3 contains 19 residues. CDR3 bases: TGTGCCAGCAGTTTATTGGGACTAGGACCTCAAAGCTCCTACAATGAGCAGTTCTTC. Residues: CASSLLGLGPQSSYNEQFF.

This clone was detected once. The genes are TRBV27 and TRBJ1-6; 11 bases match TRBD1. V lost 8 bases to trimming and J lost 10 bases; unmatched junction nucleotides: 7. Germline V gene sequence: CDR1 MNHEY, CDR2 SMNVEV (reference sequence). The CDR3 is 14 amino acids. The CDR3 coding sequence is TGTGCCAGCCATGGACAGGGGGCCCGGTCACCCCTCCACTTT. It encodes CASHGQGARSPLHF.

The chain joins TRBV28 to TRBJ2-7; a possible D gene is TRBD2 (6 bases). The CDR3 has 15 residues. V shed 7 bases and J shed 3 bases, with 19 bases lying between them. The germline CDR1 and CDR2 sequences are MDHEN and SYDVKM. The CDR3 DNA follows: TGTGCCAGCAAACAAACCACGGGGGTGGTCTACGAGCAGTACTTC. Its translation is CASKQTTGVVYEQYF.

The V gene is TRBV9, the J gene TRBJ1-1; 7 positions match TRBD1. Germline CDR1 is SGDLS and CDR2 is YYNGEE. V shed 4 bases, J shed 5 bases, and the junction held 8 bases outside the gene matches. CDR3 length: 14 residues. This CDR3 reads CASSPRRGRTEAFF. The CDR3 DNA follows: TGTGCCAGCAGCCCGAGAAGGGGGCGAACTGAAGCTTTCTTT.

This clone was found once. The chain joins TRBV18 to TRBJ2-3, with 8 bases fitting TRBD2. The germline V gene has CDR1 KGHSH and CDR2 LQKENI. Trimming removed 3 bases from V and 1 base from J; junction bases left unmatched: 9. The CDR3 spans 17 residues. CDR3 residues: CASSPRFGRAGTDTQYF. The CDR3 DNA follows: TGTGCCAGCTCACCCCGGTTCGGGAGGGCCGGCACAGATACGCAGTATTTT.

This chain joins TRBV6-1 and TRBJ2-7, with D perhaps TRBD2 (5 bases). The ends were cut back, 7 bases at V and 7 bases at J, with 11 bases in the middle. The CDR3 has 11 residues. The germline gives CDR1 MNHNS, CDR2 SASEGT. CDR3: CASNEGVEQYF. The CDR3 DNA reads as TGTGCCAGCAACGAGGGAGTGGAGCAGTACTTC.

V is TRBV5-1 and J is TRBJ2-2, with D maybe TRBD1 (6 bases). The CDR3 is made up of 15 amino acids. V lost 7 bases and J lost 6, with 19 bases in between. Germline V gene sequence: CDR1 SGHRS, CDR2 YFSETQ. Here the CDR3 reads CASGARQEVSGELFF. The CDR3 bases are TGCGCCAGCGGGGCGAGACAGGAGGTGTCCGGGGAGCTGTTTTTT.

This rearrangement joins TRBV15 to TRBJ2-7; 9 nucleotides line up with TRBD1. CDR3 length: 15 residues. V lost 3 bases to trimming and J lost 2 bases; unmatched junction nucleotides: 5. Germline V gives CDR1 LNHNV, CDR2 YYDKDF (reference sequence). The CDR3 DNA is TGTGCCACCAGCAGCGAGGACAGGGGCCCCTACGAGCAGTACTTC. It yields the protein CATSSEDRGPYEQYF.

This chain links TRBV27 with TRBJ2-2; a possible D gene is TRBD1 (6 bases). Germline values: CDR1 MNHEY, CDR2 SMNVEV (reference sequence). V lost 6 bases and J lost 4, with 15 bases in between. The CDR3 sequence is 15 residues long. CDR3 in DNA: TGTGCCAGCAGGTCCCCCACAGGGAGCACCGGGGAGCTGTTTTTT. Its translation is CASRSPTGSTGELFF.

This clone has only one observation. This chain links TRBV9 with TRBJ2-1, with 8 nucleotides matching TRBD2. Trimming took 0 bases from V and 8 from J; bases not matched to a gene: 4. This CDR3 spans 14 amino acids. Germline-derived CDR1 and CDR2 are SGDLS and YYNGEE. The CDR3 DNA reads as TGTGCCAGCAGCGTAGCGGGAGGGCCGGATGAGCAGTTCTTC. Residues: CASSVAGGPDEQFF.

J is TRBJ2-1 and V is TRBV27, with 8 bases identical to TRBD1. The CDR3 loop spans 15 amino acids. Trimming at V came to 7 bases and at J to 2 bases, leaving 7 bases not matched to a gene. Germline loops: CDR1 MNHEY, CDR2 SMNVEV (reference sequence). CDR3 DNA sequence: TGTGCCAGCACCCGACAGGGGAGCCCCTACAATGAGCAGTTCTTC. It codes for CASTRQGSPYNEQFF.

CDR3 residues: CASSWRDREDAEAFF. For the CDR3, the DNA is TGCGCCAGCAGCTGGAGAGACAGGGAGGACGCTGAAGCTTTCTTT. The chain has TRBV5-1 and TRBJ1-1, with TRBD1 matching over 7 bases. J was trimmed by 6 bases and V by 3 bases; bases with no gene match: 11. CDR3 size: 15 residues. The germline V gene encodes CDR1 SGHRS and CDR2 YFSETQ.

The V call is TRBV27, the J call TRBJ1-1, with D unclear. This CDR3 has 15 amino acids. The ends were cut back, 3 bases at V and 2 bases at J, with 13 bases in the middle. Germline V gives CDR1 MNHEY, CDR2 SMNVEV (reference sequence). CDR3 amino acids: CASSLTIGTNTEAFF. CDR3 nucleotides: TGTGCCAGCAGTTTGACCATTGGCACCAACACTGAAGCTTTCTTT.

The CDR3 region has the DNA TGTGCCAGCAGTTTATTGGGGGGGCTAATGAATGGCTACACCTTC. This translates into CASSLLGGLMNGYTF. J is TRBJ1-2 and V is TRBV28; D is perhaps TRBD1 (6 bases). Germline CDR1 reads MDHEN; CDR2 reads SYDVKM. Trimming took 1 base from V and 6 from J, leaving 15 bases between them. The CDR3 is 15 residues long.

The chain employs TRBV11-2 and TRBJ2-2; D is ambiguous. Trimming pared 3 bases from V and 1 base from J, leaving 6 bases between. CDR1 SGHAT and CDR2 FQNNGV come from the germline V gene. CDR3 length equals 14 residues. The CDR3: CASSFAVNTGELFF. The CDR3 DNA sequence: TGTGCCAGCAGCTTCGCGGTGAACACCGGGGAGCTGTTTTTT.

The chain carries TRBV19 and TRBJ2-6; possibly TRBD1 for D (6 bases). The CDR3 has 14 residues. The V and J ends lost 8 bases and 2 bases respectively, with 10 bases between them. The germline V gene has CDR1 LNHDA and CDR2 SQIVND (reference sequence). DNA for the CDR3: TGTGCCAGTTTAACAGGGCCTGGGGCCAACGTCCTGACTTTC. Translating it yields CASLTGPGANVLTF.

This sequence joins TRBV5-6 and TRBJ2-1; D remains unclear. Germline V gene lookup returns CDR1 SGHDT and CDR2 YYEEEE. This CDR3 is built from 13 residues. V was clipped by 5 bases and J by 4 bases, with 10 bases between them. CDR3 loop: CASSPETYNEQFF. CDR3 sequence (DNA): TGTGCCAGCAGTCCGGAGACATACAATGAGCAGTTCTTC. Using reference TRBV5-6 and TRBJ2-1 for the parts outside the CDR3, the full variable domain is DAGVTQSPTHLIKTRGQQVTLRCSPKSGHDTVSWYQQALGQGPQFIFQYYEEEERQRGNFPDRFSGHQFPNYSSELNVNALLLGDSALYLCASSPETYNEQFFGPGTRLTVL.

The chain has TRBV5-6 and TRBJ2-3; TRBD2 might be the D (6 bases). This CDR3 spans 16 amino acids. Germline V gives CDR1 SGHDT, CDR2 YYEEEE. V was trimmed by 0 bases and J by 0 bases, leaving 11 bases between them. CDR3 loop: CASSLAEGGSTDTQYF. DNA of the CDR3: TGTGCCAGCAGCTTGGCCGAGGGAGGTAGCACAGATACGCAGTATTTT.

V usage is TRBV19 and J usage is TRBJ2-5; a weak D match, TRBD1 (5 bases). CDR3 length equals 13 residues. Looked up from germline, CDR1 is LNHDA and CDR2 is SQIVND (reference sequence). V lost 5 bases, J lost 5 bases, and 12 bases lay in between. CDR3 loop: CASSSTAKETQYF. CDR3 coding DNA: TGTGCCAGTAGTTCGACAGCAAAGGAGACCCAGTACTTC. The entire variable domain, with the rest obtained from reference TRBV19 and TRBJ2-5, is as follows: DGGITQSPKYLFRKEGQNVTLSCEQNLNHDAMYWYRQDPGQGLRLIYYSQIVNDFQKGDIAEGYSVSREKKESFPLTVTSAQKNPTAFYLCASSSTAKETQYFGPGTRLLVL.

J is TRBJ2-1 and V is TRBV5-5, with TRBD2 matching 7 bases. This CDR3 contains 16 residues. Trimming at V came to 2 bases and at J to 0 bases, leaving 5 bases not matched to a gene. From germline, CDR1 is SGHKS and CDR2 YYEKEE (reference sequence). CDR3 protein: CASSLLARSSYNEQFF. The CDR3 DNA reads TGTGCCAGCAGCTTACTAGCGCGGAGCTCCTACAATGAGCAGTTCTTC. Complete variable domain (other parts from reference TRBV5-5 and TRBJ2-1): DAGVTQSPTHLIKTRGQQVTLRCSPISGHKSVSWYQQVLGQGPQFIFQYYEKEERGRGNFPDRFSARQFPNYSSELNVNALLLGDSALYLCASSLLARSSYNEQFFGPGTRLTVL.

J is TRBJ2-7 and V is TRBV5-6; the D call may be TRBD1 or TRBD2 (5 bases each). V dropped 5 bases and J dropped 2 bases, with 14 bases sitting between them. Per the germline V gene, CDR1 is SGHDT and CDR2 is YYEEEE. This CDR3 is 14 amino acids long. CDR3 loop: CASSTGTEPYEQYF. In DNA form, the CDR3 reads TGTGCCAGCAGTACCGGGACGGAACCCTACGAGCAGTACTTC.

This clone came up once. The CDR3 nucleotides read TGTGCCAGCAGTTCAGGGAGAGGACAGCCCCAGCATTTT. Amino acid sequence: CASSSGRGQPQHF. The rearrangement links TRBV27 to TRBJ1-5, with D possibly being TRBD1 (5 bases). V was shortened by 4 bases and J by 7 bases, with 11 bases between the two germline ends. Germline V lookup: CDR1 MNHEY, CDR2 SMNVEV (reference sequence). The CDR3 sequence is 13 residues long.

The CDR3 DNA reads as TGTGCCAGCAGTTTATGGCGGGCCGAGAACACTGAAGCTTTCTTT. It encodes CASSLWRAENTEAFF. This sequence joins TRBV28 and TRBJ1-1; the D is unclear. Germline CDR1 MDHEN, CDR2 SYDVKM. Trimming removed 0 bases at V and 1 base at J, with 9 bases between. This CDR3 is 15 amino acids long.

The rearrangement joins TRBV6-5 to TRBJ2-5, with 8 bases aligning to TRBD1. Germline CDR1 reads MNHEY; CDR2 reads SVGAGI. CDR3 length equals 15 residues. V shed 5 bases, J shed 1 base, and the junction held 6 bases outside the gene matches. CDR3 in amino acids: CASSQGQGPQETQYF. In DNA form, the CDR3 reads TGTGCCAGCAGTCAAGGACAGGGTCCCCAAGAGACCCAGTACTTC.

The chain is built from TRBV6-5 and TRBJ2-5, with a weak D call TRBD1 (7 bases). Germline values: CDR1 MNHEY, CDR2 SVGAGI. The CDR3 consists of 16 residues. Trimming pared 0 bases from V and 1 base from J, leaving 12 bases between. CDR3 coding DNA: TGTGCCAGCAGTTACTCCCCCAGGGGGGCCCAAGAGACCCAGTACTTC. It yields the protein CASSYSPRGAQETQYF.